The T cell receptor (beta chain) described here comes from a study of T cells in Graves' hyperthyroidism and ophthalmopathy (dated by TCRdb to between 2017 and 2020). Turning to the overall study: Peripheral blood samples were taken at the time of initial diagnosis, prior to any treatment. The 75 to 100 discovery patients were randomly divided into training and test sets at a 7:3 ratio. The paper reports TCR Vbeta CDR3 sequencing of more than 120 peripheral blood samples: around 45 ophthalmopathy, roughly 80 hyperthyroidism and approximately 17 progressor patients. Whether ophthalmopathy could be predicted prospectively was tested in an independent validation cohort made up of some 20 hyperthyroidism patients plus 17 patients who later progressed to ophthalmopathy. In more than five Graves' hyperthyroidism patients, the study also compared T-cell repertoires from thyroid tissue with T-cell repertoires from blood. TCR V-J signatures able to tell the groups apart were searched for in a discovery cohort of approximately 95 patients, of whom 43 had Graves' ophthalmopathy and around 56 had stable Graves' hyperthyroidism. After blood sampling, hyperthyroidism patients were treated with methimazole at a starting dose of 30 mg daily, and ophthalmopathy patients were treated with high-dose intravenous methylprednisolone.

This clonotype has ten or more counts. Its antigen is unknown. The input lacks base qualities; no much larger clone sits a single base away. The CDR3 measures 14 amino acids from cysteine to phenylalanine. The DNA shown is the 42-base CDR3, in frame from base 1. Deletion took 1 base off V and 5 bases off J, with a span of 9 bases between the germline ends. The germline V gene sets CDR1 to SGHTA and CDR2 to FQGTGA. Amplification of TCR beta CDR3 regions was carried out from RNA transcripts. The TCR CDR3 was subjected to a first round of RT-PCR using the HTBI primer set and the Qiagen OneStep RT-PCR kit. Libraries were constructed in a second round of multiplex PCR, after which size selection and purification were carried out. The libraries were sequenced on an Illumina HiSeq2000 using paired-end 100 bp reads. The authors' pipeline ran thus. Raw data were processed with SOAPnuke, discarding reads with adapters, uncalled bases, mean Phred below 15, or no exact constant-primer or identifier match. COPE v1.2.5 was used to merge the high-quality paired reads, and each unique nucleotide sequence was defined as a clonotype. MiTCR v1.1 was used to align clonotypes to the IMGT TRBV, TRBD and TRBJ reference segments. The analysis included only V-J combinations with a frequency above 0.0001, which together covered roughly 99% of the repertoires. A TCS score was defined as the ratio of F50 (clonal expansion) to E x V (chaos), with BLOSUM62-based TCRdist applied between CDR3 peptides within each V-J. Welch's t-statistics and random forest reduced roughly 500 V-J features to about 12, which were used in a naive Bayes classifier (R e1071). The raw public data were reprocessed by TCRdb itself: fastp quality trimming at Q25, MiXCR clonotype calling, in-frame beta chains only. Identical CDR3 protein sequences are pooled into one entry, listed with their most common genes and DNA. In this record, the V and J calls reflect TCRdb's handling and not the investigators' own analysis. For this sample the table gives around 350,000 distinct CDR3 sequences, of which about a fifth were detected only once. 3.5% to 4% of the sample belongs to the ten largest clones.

What the study reported, not specific to this receptor: Most expanded thyroid clonotypes (frequency above 0.001) were also found in blood, which suggests that blood repertoires may mirror thyroid immune responses. No statistical method was used to fix the sample size in advance, and group allocation was not hidden from the investigators. In validation, progression to ophthalmopathy was predicted by the model with 70.59% sensitivity and just over 72% specificity, a median of around 5.9 months before onset. Ophthalmopathy was separated from stable hyperthyroidism by a 13 V-J signature model, with around 90% sensitivity and approximately 81% specificity obtained in cross-validation and 80%/75% obtained in testing.

A patient counted as having stable Graves' hyperthyroidism if no progression to ophthalmopathy occurred over 18 months of follow-up. Hyperthyroidism patients were newly diagnosed, with disease duration under 2 months, and aged 18 to 65 years. The study excluded patients with uncontrolled infections, other autoimmune diseases, pregnancy or lactation. Diagnoses relied on clinical symptoms, serum thyroxine and TRAb, thyroid ultrasound and orbital computed tomography. PBMCs were isolated from roughly 10 ml of fresh peripheral blood by Ficoll-Paque density gradient centrifugation. Trizol reagent was used to extract total RNA, and RNA quality was then checked on an Agilent 2100 Bioanalyzer.

The sequenced material came from blood. The rearrangement combines TRBV7-3 with TRBJ1-5; the D gene is unclear. This TCR derives from a woman aged 18-29 years with Graves' hyperthyroidism. The CDR3 is CASSLNPRDQPQHF. The bases are TGTGCCAGCAGCTTAAACCCCCGCGATCAGCCCCAGCATTTT.